This TCR beta chain was obtained from a study of T cell repertoires in cytomegalovirus infection. The wider study: Both recently identified HLA-C-restricted and well-studied HLA-B-restricted CMV epitopes were used in the study.

This clonotype has just a few counts. As yet, its antigen is unknown. The CDR3 totals 17 residues. V gave up 2 bases and J gave up 8 bases; unmatched junction bases: 14. The germline CDR1 and CDR2 sequences are MNHEY and SVGAGI. General study findings and limits: HLA-C-restricted CMV clonotypes gave the most frequent clonotype in two of eight donors.

TCRdb re-called the reads through MiXCR, storing one row per CDR3 protein. The table records 750,000 to 950,000 distinct CDR3 sequences, about 28% of them present only once. The TCR was taken from a human donor in good health (CMV status not recorded). Some clones in this sample may be carry-over from other donors' samples. Here the sequenced sample was cultured CD8+ T cells from PBMCs, taken from culture after CMV antigen stimulation. The chain couples TRBV6-5 to TRBJ2-7; 11 bases line up with TRBD2. Here the CDR3 DNA reads TGTGCCAGCAGTTACCCCCGGCTAGCGGGGGGATCTACGAAGCAGTACTTC. It translates to CASSYPRLAGGSTKQYF.